This T cell receptor beta chain was identified during a study of T cells in Graves' hyperthyroidism and ophthalmopathy. Study in general: Prior to any treatment, at the point of initial diagnosis, peripheral blood was collected. Findings and caveats of the study: Most expanded thyroid clonotypes above 0.001 recurred in blood.

TCR beta CDR3 sequences were amplified from RNA transcripts. The HTBI primer set drove a first-round RT-PCR of the TCR CDR3. TCRdb reprocessed the multiplex PCR reads with MiXCR, giving one entry per CDR3 protein. The sample lists over 700,000 distinct CDR3 sequences, around 38% seen once, with approximately 10% in the top ten. The CDR3 is made up of 15 amino acids. Germline V gene lookup returns CDR1 SGHRS and CDR2 YFSETQ. The V end was cut by 3 bases, the J end by 1 base, with 13 bases between. This clonotype was counted at least ten times. What it recognizes is unknown. Sequencing was performed on blood. The chain couples TRBV5-1 to TRBJ1-1; maybe TRBD1 (5 bases). This sequence was found in a young man with Graves' hyperthyroidism. CDR3 nucleotide sequence: TGCGCCAGCAGCTCGAAGGGAGGGACGAACACTGAAGCTTTCTTT. Its protein is CASSSKGGTNTEAFF.